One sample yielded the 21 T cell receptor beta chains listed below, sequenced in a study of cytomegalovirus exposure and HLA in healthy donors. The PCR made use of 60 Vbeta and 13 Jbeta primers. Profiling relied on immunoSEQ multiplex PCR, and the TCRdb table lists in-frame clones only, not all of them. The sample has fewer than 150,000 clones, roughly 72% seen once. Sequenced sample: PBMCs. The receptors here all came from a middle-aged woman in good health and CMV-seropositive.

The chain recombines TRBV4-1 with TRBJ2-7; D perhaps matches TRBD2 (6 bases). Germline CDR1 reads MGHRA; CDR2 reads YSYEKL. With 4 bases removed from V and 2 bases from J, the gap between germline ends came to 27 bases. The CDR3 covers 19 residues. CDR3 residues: CASSRLGGGSNPGPYEQYF. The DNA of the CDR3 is TGCGCCAGCAGCCGGTTGGGGGGAGGATCGAACCCCGGGCCCTACGAGCAGTACTTC.

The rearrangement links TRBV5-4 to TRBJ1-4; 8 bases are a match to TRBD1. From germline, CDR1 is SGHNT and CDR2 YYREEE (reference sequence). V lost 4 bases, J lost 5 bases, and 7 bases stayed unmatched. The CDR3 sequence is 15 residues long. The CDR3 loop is CASSPRQGTNEKLFF. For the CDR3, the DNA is TGTGCCAGCAGCCCCCGACAGGGGACGAATGAAAAACTGTTTTTT.

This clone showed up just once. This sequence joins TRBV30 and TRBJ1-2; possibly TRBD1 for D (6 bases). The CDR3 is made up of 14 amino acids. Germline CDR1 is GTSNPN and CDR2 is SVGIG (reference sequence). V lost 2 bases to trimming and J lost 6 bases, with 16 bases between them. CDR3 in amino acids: CAWSLQGGGDGYTF. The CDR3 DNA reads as TGTGCCTGGAGTCTCCAAGGGGGTGGGGATGGCTACACCTTC.

CDR3 amino acids: CASSRGQGGYEQYF. The DNA for the CDR3 is TGTGCCAGCAGCCGGGGACAGGGGGGCTACGAGCAGTACTTC. The chain joins TRBV6-5 to TRBJ2-7, with 11 bases matching TRBD1. Germline V gives CDR1 MNHEY, CDR2 SVGAGI. This CDR3 has 14 residues. V was clipped by 6 bases and J by 3 bases; unmatched bases: 4.

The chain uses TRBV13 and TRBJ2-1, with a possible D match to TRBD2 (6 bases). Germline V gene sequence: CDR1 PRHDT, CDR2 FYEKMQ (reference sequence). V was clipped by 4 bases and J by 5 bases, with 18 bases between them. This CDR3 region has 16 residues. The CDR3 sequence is CASSSYRDSADNEQFF. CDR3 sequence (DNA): TGTGCCAGCAGCTCATACCGGGACTCCGCCGACAATGAGCAGTTCTTC.

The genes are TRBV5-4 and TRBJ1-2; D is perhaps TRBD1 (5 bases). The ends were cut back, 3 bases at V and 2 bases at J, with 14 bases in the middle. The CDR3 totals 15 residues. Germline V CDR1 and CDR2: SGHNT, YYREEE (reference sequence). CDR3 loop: CASSSQGLGNYGYTF. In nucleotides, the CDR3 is TGTGCCAGCAGCTCCCAGGGTTTGGGGAACTATGGCTACACCTTC.

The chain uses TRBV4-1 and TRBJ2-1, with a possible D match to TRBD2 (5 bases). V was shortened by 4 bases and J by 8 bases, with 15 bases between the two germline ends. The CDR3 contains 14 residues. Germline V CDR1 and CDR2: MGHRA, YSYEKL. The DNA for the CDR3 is TGCGCCAGCAGCCCAGCCCCTACCGGGGATGAGCAGTTCTTC. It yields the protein CASSPAPTGDEQFF.

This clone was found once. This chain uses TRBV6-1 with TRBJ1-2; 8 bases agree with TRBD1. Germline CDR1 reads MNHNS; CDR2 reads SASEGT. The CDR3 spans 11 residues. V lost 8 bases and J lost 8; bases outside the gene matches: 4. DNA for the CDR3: TGTGCCAGCCCGGACAGGGCCGGCTACACCTTC. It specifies CASPDRAGYTF.

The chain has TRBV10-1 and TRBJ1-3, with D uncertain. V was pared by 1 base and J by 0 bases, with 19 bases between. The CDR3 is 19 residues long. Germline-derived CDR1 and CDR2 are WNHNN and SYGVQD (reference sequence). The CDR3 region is CASSELVDTEPLSGNTIYF. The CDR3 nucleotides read TGCGCCAGCAGTGAGTTGGTCGACACAGAGCCGCTCTCTGGAAACACCATATATTTT.

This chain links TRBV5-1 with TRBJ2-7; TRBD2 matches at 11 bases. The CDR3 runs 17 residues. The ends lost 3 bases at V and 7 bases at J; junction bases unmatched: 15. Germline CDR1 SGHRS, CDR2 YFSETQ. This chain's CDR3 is CASSSDPMLAGGSEQYF. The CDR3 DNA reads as TGCGCCAGCAGCTCCGACCCGATGCTAGCGGGGGGATCGGAGCAGTACTTC.

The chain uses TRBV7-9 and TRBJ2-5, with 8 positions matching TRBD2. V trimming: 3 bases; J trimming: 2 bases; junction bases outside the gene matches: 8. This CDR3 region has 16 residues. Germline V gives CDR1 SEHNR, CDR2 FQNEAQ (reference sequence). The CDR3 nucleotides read TGTGCCAGCAGCTTGCGGACTAGCAACCATCAAGAGACCCAGTACTTC. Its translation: CASSLRTSNHQETQYF.

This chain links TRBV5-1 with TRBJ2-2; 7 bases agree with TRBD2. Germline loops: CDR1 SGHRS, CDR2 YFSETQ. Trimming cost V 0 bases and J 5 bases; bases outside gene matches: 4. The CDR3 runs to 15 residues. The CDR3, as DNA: TGCGCCAGCAGCTTGGACGGTAGCGGGACCGGGGAGCTGTTTTTT. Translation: CASSLDGSGTGELFF.

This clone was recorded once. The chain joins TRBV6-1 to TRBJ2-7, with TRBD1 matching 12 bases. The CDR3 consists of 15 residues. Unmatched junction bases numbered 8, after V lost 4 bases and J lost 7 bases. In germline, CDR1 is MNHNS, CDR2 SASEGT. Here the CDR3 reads CASSARGTGGWEQYF. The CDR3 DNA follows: TGTGCCAGCAGTGCCCGAGGGACAGGGGGCTGGGAGCAGTACTTC.

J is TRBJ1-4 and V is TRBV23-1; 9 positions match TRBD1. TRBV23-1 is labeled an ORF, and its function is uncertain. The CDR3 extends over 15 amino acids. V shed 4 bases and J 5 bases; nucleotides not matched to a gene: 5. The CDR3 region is CASSRKDRGNEKLFF. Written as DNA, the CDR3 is TGCGCCAGCAGTCGGAAGGACAGGGGCAATGAAAAACTGTTTTTT.

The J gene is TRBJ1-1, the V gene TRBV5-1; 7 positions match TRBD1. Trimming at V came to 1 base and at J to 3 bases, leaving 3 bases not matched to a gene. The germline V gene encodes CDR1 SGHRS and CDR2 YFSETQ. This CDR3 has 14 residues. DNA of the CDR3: TGCGCCAGCAGCTTGTTCGGACAGGACACTGAAGCTTTCTTT. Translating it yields CASSLFGQDTEAFF.

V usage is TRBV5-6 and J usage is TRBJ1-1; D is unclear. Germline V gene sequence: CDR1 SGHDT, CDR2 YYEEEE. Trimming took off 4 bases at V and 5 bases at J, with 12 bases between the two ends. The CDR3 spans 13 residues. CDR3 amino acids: CASSLGRGTEAFF. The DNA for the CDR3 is TGTGCCAGCAGCCTCGGCCGGGGTACTGAAGCTTTCTTT.

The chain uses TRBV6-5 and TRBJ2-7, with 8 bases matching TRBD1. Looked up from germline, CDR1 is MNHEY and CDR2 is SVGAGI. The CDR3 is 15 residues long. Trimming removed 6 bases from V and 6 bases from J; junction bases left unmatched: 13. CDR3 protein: CASSTGGRGRGEQYF. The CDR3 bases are TGTGCCAGCAGCACAGGGGGAAGGGGTAGGGGCGAGCAGTACTTC.

CDR3 in DNA: TGTGCCAGTAGGCCCCGGACAGGGATTACCTACGAGCAGTACTTC. This sequence encodes CASRPRTGITYEQYF. The gene calls are TRBV19 and TRBJ2-7, with 8 bases identical to TRBD1. The CDR3 is made up of 15 amino acids. The germline V gene encodes CDR1 LNHDA and CDR2 SQIVND (reference sequence). The trim removed 6 bases at V and 2 bases at J, leaving 9 bases unmatched.

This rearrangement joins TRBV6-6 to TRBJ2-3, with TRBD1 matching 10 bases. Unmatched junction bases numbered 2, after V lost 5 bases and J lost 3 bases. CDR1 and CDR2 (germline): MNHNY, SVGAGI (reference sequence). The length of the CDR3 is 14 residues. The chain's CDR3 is CASSKGQGTDTQYF. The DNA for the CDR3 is TGTGCCAGCAGTAAGGGACAGGGGACAGATACGCAGTATTTT.

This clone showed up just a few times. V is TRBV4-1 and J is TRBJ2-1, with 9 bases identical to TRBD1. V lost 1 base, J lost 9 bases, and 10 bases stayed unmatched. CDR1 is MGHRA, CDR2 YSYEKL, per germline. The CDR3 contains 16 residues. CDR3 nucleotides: TGCGCCAGCAGCCAAGTCGATCTGACAGGGGGGCGTGAGCAGTTCTTC. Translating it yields CASSQVDLTGGREQFF.

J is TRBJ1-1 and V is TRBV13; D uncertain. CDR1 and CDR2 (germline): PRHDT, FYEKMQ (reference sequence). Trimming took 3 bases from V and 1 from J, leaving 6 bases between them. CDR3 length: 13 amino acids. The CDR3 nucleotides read TGTGCCAGCAGCTTGGAGGGGAACACTGAAGCTTTCTTT. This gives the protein CASSLEGNTEAFF. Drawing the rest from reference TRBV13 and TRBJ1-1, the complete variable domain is AAGVIQSPRHLIKEKRETATLKCYPIPRHDTVYWYQQGPGQDPQFLISFYEKMQSDKGSIPDRFSAQQFSDYHSELNMSSLELGDSALYFCASSLEGNTEAFFGQGTRLTVV.